The 28 T cell receptor beta chains reported below all come from one sample, sequenced in a study of blood T cell repertoires in COVID-19 (dated by TCRdb to about 2020). Libraries were constructed by the immunoSEQ multiplex PCR assay. TCRdb limited this immuneACCESS table to in-frame rearrangements with V and J called. A share of clones is missing; checked studies link under half to unresolved V genes, and the rest is unexplained. This sample comprises approximately 100,000 clones, 87% of them detected only once. The top ten hold 4% to 5% of the sample. Sequenced sample: peripheral blood. The receptors come from a man in his 70s with acute or convalescent COVID-19.

The gene calls are TRBV2 and TRBJ2-5; 7 nucleotides align to TRBD1. Germline CDR1 reads SNHLY; CDR2 reads FYNNEI. The CDR3 is 15 amino acids. Germline trimming cut 4 bases from V and 1 base from J; bases unmatched to any gene: 6. The CDR3 sequence: CASSVGGGFQETQYF. The CDR3 DNA reads TGTGCCAGCAGTGTAGGGGGCGGGTTCCAAGAGACCCAGTACTTC.

The chain carries TRBV28 and TRBJ1-5; D not certain. The CDR3 length is 15 residues. From germline, CDR1 is MDHEN and CDR2 SYDVKM. V was cut by 9 bases and J by 1 base, with 16 bases left in between. The CDR3 nucleotides are TGTGCCAGTAGAGAAGAGGGAGAGAGCAATCAGCCCCAGCATTTT. It is translated as CASREEGESNQPQHF.

The V gene is TRBV4-1, the J gene TRBJ1-1, with D tentatively TRBD1 (6 bases). This CDR3 is built from 19 residues. Germline CDR1 reads MGHRA; CDR2 reads YSYEKL. V was cut by 4 bases and J by 0 bases, with 24 bases left in between. The CDR3 bases are TGCGCCAGCAGCCGTTTCTGGCGACCGGGACAAACTATGAACACTGAAGCTTTCTTT. Amino acid sequence: CASSRFWRPGQTMNTEAFF.

The chain has TRBV2 and TRBJ1-2, with 8 positions matching TRBD1. J gave up 7 bases and V 4 bases, and 5 bases lay outside the gene matches. From germline, CDR1 is SNHLY and CDR2 FYNNEI. The CDR3 contains 13 residues. The CDR3 region has the DNA TGTGCCAGCAGTGTGCAGGGGGCCGGTGGCTACACCTTC. This codes for CASSVQGAGGYTF.

The V gene is TRBV6-6, the J gene TRBJ1-6, with 9 positions matching TRBD1. The CDR3 is made up of 15 amino acids. The V gene's germline CDR1 is MNHNY and CDR2 SVGAGI (reference sequence). Germline trimming cut 4 bases from V and 9 bases from J; bases unmatched to any gene: 7. CDR3 DNA sequence: TGTGCCAGCAGTTCACAGGGGGCGCGAGGTTCACCCCTCCACTTT. Its translation is CASSSQGARGSPLHF.

The genes are TRBV19 and TRBJ2-5; 7 bases align to TRBD1. CDR1 is LNHDA and CDR2 is SQIVND in the germline V gene (reference sequence). There are 13 residues in the CDR3. J gave up 5 bases and V 5 bases, and 5 bases lay outside the gene matches. The CDR3 region is CASSPDREETQYF. DNA for the CDR3: TGTGCCAGTAGTCCTGACAGGGAGGAGACCCAGTACTTC.

This chain connects TRBV6-6 to TRBJ2-7; 9 bases are shared with TRBD1. J lost 3 bases, V lost 4 bases, and 4 bases had no gene match. This CDR3 is 14 amino acids long. Germline CDR1 MNHNY, CDR2 SVGAGI (reference sequence). The CDR3 nucleotides are TGTGCCAGCAGTTCCGGGACAGGGTACTACGAGCAGTACTTC. Translation: CASSSGTGYYEQYF.

The V and J genes are TRBV6-5 and TRBJ1-1, with D maybe TRBD1 (5 bases). CDR3 size: 14 residues. Per the germline V gene, CDR1 is MNHEY and CDR2 is SVGAGI. The germline V and J ends were trimmed by 7 bases and 1 base, with 13 bases remaining between them. In DNA form, the CDR3 reads TGTGCCAGCAATTTAGGGGCCGGGAACACTGAAGCTTTCTTT. Protein product: CASNLGAGNTEAFF.

The chain uses TRBV20-1 and TRBJ2-3; 8 bases fit TRBD2. The CDR3 spans 17 residues. The J segment lost 1 base and the V segment lost 3 bases, leaving 12 bases of the junction unmatched. Germline CDR1 DFQATT, CDR2 SNEGSKA (reference sequence). The chain's CDR3 is CSASLGAGGFGTDTQYF. The CDR3 DNA is TGCAGTGCTAGTCTAGGGGCGGGGGGATTTGGCACAGATACGCAGTATTTT.

In DNA form, the CDR3 reads TGTGCCAGTAGTCCTAGCGGGGATACAGATACGCAGTATTTT. This sequence encodes CASSPSGDTDTQYF. V usage is TRBV19 and J usage is TRBJ2-3; 9 positions agree with TRBD2. In germline, CDR1 is LNHDA, CDR2 SQIVND (reference sequence). This CDR3 is 14 amino acids long. Trimming removed 5 bases from V and 3 bases from J; junction bases left unmatched: 3. Complete variable domain (other parts from reference TRBV19 and TRBJ2-3): DGGITQSPKYLFRKEGQNVTLSCEQNLNHDAMYWYRQDPGQGLRLIYYSQIVNDFQKGDIAEGYSVSREKKESFPLTVTSAQKNPTAFYLCASSPSGDTDTQYFGPGTRLTVL.

This rearrangement joins TRBV6-2 or TRBV6-3 to TRBJ1-6, with 7 positions matching TRBD1. Germline values: CDR1 MNHEY, CDR2 SVGEGT. The CDR3 totals 16 residues. V lost 2 bases and J lost 6; bases outside the gene matches: 7. The CDR3 loop reads CASSYADRVGNSPLHF. DNA for the CDR3: TGTGCCAGCAGTTACGCCGACAGGGTGGGTAATTCACCCCTCCACTTT.

V and J are TRBV19 and TRBJ1-2; weak D call: TRBD1 (6 bases). Germline loops: CDR1 LNHDA, CDR2 SQIVND (reference sequence). The CDR3 has 14 amino acids. V was cut by 5 bases and J by 4 bases, with 14 bases left in between. For the CDR3, the DNA is TGTGCCAGTAGTGGACGGGACAAACTCTATGGCTACACCTTC. Its translation is CASSGRDKLYGYTF.

V and J are TRBV3-1 (or the pseudogene TRBV3-2) and TRBJ2-5, with 10 bases that match TRBD2. The CDR3 is made up of 17 amino acids. Germline values: CDR1 LGHDT, CDR2 YNNKEL (reference sequence). V dropped 2 bases and J dropped 0; count of bases not matched to a gene: 6. CDR3 amino acids: CASSQWASGGNQETQYF. In nucleotides, the CDR3 is TGTGCCAGCAGCCAATGGGCTAGCGGGGGCAACCAAGAGACCCAGTACTTC.

V is TRBV5-1 and J is TRBJ1-1; 9 bases agree with TRBD1. The CDR3 is 14 residues long. The J segment lost 4 bases and the V segment lost 4 bases, leaving 5 bases of the junction unmatched. CDR1 is SGHRS and CDR2 is YFSETQ in the germline V gene. As DNA, the CDR3 is TGCGCCAGCAGCCAGACAGGGGGTAGCACTGAAGCTTTCTTT. Its protein product is CASSQTGGSTEAFF.

This chain links TRBV5-1 with TRBJ1-1; perhaps TRBD1 as D (5 bases). CDR3 length: 16 residues. Trimming removed 4 bases at V and 1 base at J, with 17 bases between. Germline CDR1 SGHRS, CDR2 YFSETQ. The CDR3 nucleotides are TGCGCCAGCAGCCCTACCCAGGGTTTGACGAACACTGAAGCTTTCTTT. It encodes CASSPTQGLTNTEAFF.

The chain joins TRBV19 to TRBJ2-1, with TRBD1 identical over 9 bases. This CDR3 spans 15 amino acids. V was pared by 6 bases and J by 7 bases, with 10 bases of the junction left unmatched. CDR1 and CDR2 (germline): LNHDA, SQIVND (reference sequence). In nucleotides, the CDR3 is TGTGCCAGTAGCCCGGGACAGGGAAAGTGGAATGAGCAGTTCTTC. This gives the protein CASSPGQGKWNEQFF.

This clone showed up just once. The chain employs TRBV19 and TRBJ1-5, with D unclear. This CDR3 contains 16 residues. Germline values: CDR1 LNHDA, CDR2 SQIVND (reference sequence). V gave up 5 bases and J gave up 3 bases, with 17 bases separating them. The CDR3 loop reads CASSVYGGPINQPQHF. The CDR3 DNA follows: TGTGCCAGTAGTGTATACGGAGGGCCGATCAATCAGCCCCAGCATTTT.

The rearrangement links TRBV5-1 to TRBJ1-1; tentatively, D is TRBD1 (5 bases). This CDR3 has 15 residues. Trimming took off 4 bases at V and 2 bases at J, with 15 bases between the two ends. Germline assignment: CDR1 SGHRS and CDR2 YFSETQ. The chain's CDR3 is CASSAGRKRNTEAFF. As DNA, the CDR3 is TGCGCCAGCAGCGCGGGACGCAAGCGTAACACTGAAGCTTTCTTT.

The chain is built from TRBV3-1 (or the pseudogene TRBV3-2) and TRBJ2-3; D is unresolved. V was shortened by 1 base and J by 3 bases, with 14 bases between the two germline ends. The CDR3 has 16 amino acids. CDR1 is LGHDT and CDR2 is YNNKEL in the germline V gene (reference sequence). CDR3 region: CASSQGSALVTDTQYF. The DNA for the CDR3 is TGTGCCAGCAGCCAAGGTTCGGCGCTAGTTACAGATACGCAGTATTTT.

This sequence joins TRBV29-1 and TRBJ1-2; D possibly corresponds to TRBD1 (6 bases). The CDR3 is made up of 14 amino acids. Trimming shortened V by 5 bases and J by 1 base, and 14 bases separated the two germline ends. The germline gives CDR1 SQVTM, CDR2 ANQGSEA. The CDR3: CSVLTGVSNYGYTF. The CDR3, as DNA: TGCAGCGTTTTGACAGGAGTTAGTAACTATGGCTACACCTTC. The full variable domain, with the rest looked up from reference TRBV29-1 and TRBJ1-2, is SAVISQKPSRDICQRGTSLTIQCQVDSQVTMMFWYRQQPGQSLTLIATANQGSEATYESGFVIDKFPISRPNLTFSTLTVSNMSPEDSSIYLCSVLTGVSNYGYTFGSGTRLTVV.

The chain joins TRBV5-5 to TRBJ2-3; 12 positions agree with TRBD2. The CDR3 has 17 residues. Per the germline V gene, CDR1 is SGHKS and CDR2 is YYEKEE (reference sequence). V lost 4 bases and J lost 3; bases outside the gene matches: 9. The CDR3 nucleotides read TGTGCCAGCAGCCTCCTCCTAGCGGGGGGGCTTACAGATACGCAGTATTTT. Translation gives CASSLLLAGGLTDTQYF.

CDR3 bases: TGTGCCAGCAGCCAAGGGCCCGCTTACAATGAGCAGTTCTTC. Translation: CASSQGPAYNEQFF. The chain has TRBV3-1 (or the pseudogene TRBV3-2) and TRBJ2-1; unclear D gene. Germline-derived CDR1 and CDR2 are LGHDT and YNNKEL (reference sequence). Trimming shortened V by 1 base and J by 4 bases, and 8 bases separated the two germline ends. The CDR3 has 14 residues.

The rearrangement uses TRBV27 and TRBJ2-7; 9 bases are shared with TRBD1. Germline trimming cut 5 bases from V and 3 bases from J; bases unmatched to any gene: 11. This CDR3 region has 16 residues. Germline assignment: CDR1 MNHEY and CDR2 SMNVEV (reference sequence). The CDR3 here is CASSRQEPGQGYEQYF. The DNA of the CDR3 is TGTGCCAGCAGTCGCCAGGAGCCGGGACAGGGCTACGAGCAGTACTTC.

The chain combines TRBV6-2 or TRBV6-3 with TRBJ2-3, with D maybe TRBD2 (6 bases). Germline-derived CDR1 and CDR2 are MNHEY and SVGEGT. V was pared by 3 bases and J by 8 bases, with 18 bases between. The CDR3 has 15 amino acids. The CDR3 sequence: CASSYGGILPGTQYF. In nucleotides, the CDR3 is TGTGCCAGCAGTTATGGGGGGATCCTTCCCGGTACGCAGTATTTT.

This clone was detected a few times. The chain has TRBV2 and TRBJ1-3; 7 nucleotides align to TRBD1. This CDR3 region has 16 residues. The J segment lost 0 bases and the V segment lost 5 bases, leaving 7 bases of the junction unmatched. Germline V gives CDR1 SNHLY, CDR2 FYNNEI. In DNA form, the CDR3 reads TGTGCCAGCAGTCTTGTACAGGGGAGCTCTGGAAACACCATATATTTT. The encoded protein is CASSLVQGSSGNTIYF. Filled out from reference TRBV2 and TRBJ1-3, the complete variable domain reads EPEVTQTPSHQVTQMGQEVILRCVPISNHLYFYWYRQILGQKVEFLVSFYNNEISEKSEIFDDQFSVERPDGSNFTLKIRSTKLEDSAMYFCASSLVQGSSGNTIYFGEGSWLTVV.

V and J are TRBV13 and TRBJ1-3, with TRBD1 identical over 8 bases. CDR3 length: 15 amino acids. Germline V lookup: CDR1 PRHDT, CDR2 FYEKMQ (reference sequence). The trim removed 5 bases at V and 4 bases at J, leaving 7 bases unmatched. The CDR3 DNA sequence: TGTGCCAGCAGCCGTGGTGGACAGGGCGGAAACACCATATATTTT. Translation gives CASSRGGQGGNTIYF.

The V call is TRBV9, the J call TRBJ1-1, with no clear D. Trimming stripped 4 bases from V and 6 bases from J, with 13 bases between. The CDR3 has 13 residues. Germline V CDR1 and CDR2: SGDLS, YYNGEE. CDR3 region: CASSPRTSSEAFF. DNA of the CDR3: TGTGCCAGCAGCCCAAGGACTTCCTCTGAAGCTTTCTTT.

The chain has TRBV5-1 and TRBJ2-7, with D hard to call. Trimming stripped 0 bases from V and 7 bases from J, with 17 bases between. Germline V gene sequence: CDR1 SGHRS, CDR2 YFSETQ. The CDR3 sequence is 15 residues long. The CDR3: CASSLDFASYDEQYV. The CDR3 DNA follows: TGCGCCAGCAGCTTGGATTTCGCCTCCTACGATGAGCAGTACGTC.